Below are 20 T cell receptor beta chains sequenced from a single sample in a study of blood T cell repertoires in COVID-19. Measured with immunoSEQ multiplex PCR; TCRdb has only the in-frame clones, and not every one. The sample gives about 120,000 clones, 80% of which show up once; approximately 16% is in the top ten. Sequencing used peripheral blood. Source of these receptors: a man aged 60 to 75 with active or convalescent COVID-19.

V and J are TRBV19 and TRBJ1-2; D remains ambiguous. The CDR3 sequence is 16 residues long. Germline CDR1 LNHDA, CDR2 SQIVND (reference sequence). V was pared by 1 base and J by 4 bases, with 16 bases between. The CDR3 loop is CASSIGGGRMIYGYTF. The DNA for the CDR3 is TGTGCCAGTAGTATAGGAGGAGGCAGGATGATCTATGGCTACACCTTC.

This clone occurred many times. This chain links TRBV4-2 with TRBJ2-3; a possible D gene is TRBD2 (7 bases). Germline CDR1 LGHNA, CDR2 YNFKEQ. Trimming took off 0 bases at V and 6 bases at J, with 19 bases between the two ends. The CDR3 runs 17 residues. In DNA form, the CDR3 reads TGTGCCAGCAGCCAAGAGCTGCGGGAGAGGGGGTCGGATACGCAGTATTTT. Its protein product is CASSQELRERGSDTQYF.

The genes are TRBV5-8 and TRBJ2-3; 11 bases agree with TRBD2. CDR3 length equals 17 residues. Germline V gene sequence: CDR1 SGHTS, CDR2 YDEGEE. The trim removed 4 bases at V and 5 bases at J, leaving 12 bases unmatched. The CDR3 bases are TGTGCCAGCAGCCAGCCCCTAGCGGGAGGTTGGGGAGATACGCAGTATTTT. It translates to CASSQPLAGGWGDTQYF.

The CDR3 DNA reads as TGTGCCAGCAGCTTCTCGGACAGCTCCTACAATGAGCAGTTCTTC. Residues: CASSFSDSSYNEQFF. V and J are TRBV7-2 and TRBJ2-1, with a tentative D call TRBD1 (6 bases). Germline V gives CDR1 SGHTA, CDR2 FQGNSA. The CDR3 runs 15 residues. V was trimmed by 3 bases and J by 0 bases, leaving 9 bases between them.

The chain recombines TRBV5-1 with TRBJ2-7; D possibly corresponds to TRBD2 (6 bases). The V end was cut by 5 bases, the J end by 2 bases, with 14 bases between. The CDR3 sequence is 14 residues long. Germline CDR1 SGHRS, CDR2 YFSETQ. The CDR3 sequence: CASRGLLATYEQYF. The DNA of the CDR3 is TGCGCCAGCAGGGGACTCCTCGCCACCTACGAGCAGTACTTC.

This chain joins TRBV2 and TRBJ1-1; perhaps TRBD1 as D (5 bases). The germline V gene encodes CDR1 SNHLY and CDR2 FYNNEI. V gave up 6 bases and J gave up 2 bases, with 13 bases separating them. The CDR3 totals 14 residues. The CDR3 bases are TGTGCCAGCAGGCCGACAGACCTTAACACTGAAGCTTTCTTT. It is translated as CASRPTDLNTEAFF.

The V call is TRBV3-1 (or the pseudogene TRBV3-2), the J call TRBJ2-1; TRBD2 aligns across 8 bases. Germline V gene sequence: CDR1 LGHDT, CDR2 YNNKEL (reference sequence). The CDR3 runs to 15 residues. The ends lost 4 bases at V and 6 bases at J; junction bases unmatched: 8. CDR3: CASSLSSGRSNEQFF. In DNA form, the CDR3 reads TGTGCCAGCAGCCTATCCAGCGGGAGAAGCAATGAGCAGTTCTTC.

This chain links TRBV15 with TRBJ1-2; a possible D gene is TRBD1 (5 bases). This CDR3 contains 13 residues. The V gene's germline CDR1 is LNHNV and CDR2 YYDKDF (reference sequence). The V end lost 2 bases, the J end lost 6 bases, and 10 bases lay between the germline ends. This CDR3 is CATSRQGRDGYTF. In DNA form, the CDR3 reads TGTGCCACCAGCAGACAGGGAAGGGATGGCTACACCTTC.

The sample holds many counts of this clone. This chain joins TRBV7-9 and TRBJ2-3, with 11 bases identical to TRBD2. Per the germline V gene, CDR1 is SEHNR and CDR2 is FQNEAQ (reference sequence). This CDR3 has 18 residues. The J segment lost 2 bases and the V segment lost 5 bases, leaving 12 bases of the junction unmatched. CDR3 sequence (DNA): TGTGCCAGCAGCCCTCCTTTTCGACTAGCGGGGCCCACAGATACGCAGTATTTT. This translates into CASSPPFRLAGPTDTQYF.

The chain carries TRBV3-1 (or the pseudogene TRBV3-2) and TRBJ2-3; 11 positions agree with TRBD2. V shed 4 bases, J shed 1 base, and the junction held 4 bases outside the gene matches. The CDR3 sequence is 16 residues long. In germline, CDR1 is LGHDT, CDR2 YNNKEL (reference sequence). CDR3 sequence (DNA): TGTGCCAGCAGCCTCGGGACTAGCGGTGGCACAGATACGCAGTATTTT. It yields the protein CASSLGTSGGTDTQYF.

The chain carries TRBV6-5 and TRBJ2-7, with 7 bases aligning to TRBD2. Germline V lookup: CDR1 MNHEY, CDR2 SVGAGI. CDR3 size: 13 residues. With 8 bases clipped from V and 3 bases from J, the junction kept 7 bases outside the gene matches. The CDR3 nucleotides are TGTGCCAGCCGACCGGGACTAAACTACGAGCAGTACTTC. Its translation: CASRPGLNYEQYF.

The chain uses TRBV28 and TRBJ1-1; 9 bases agree with TRBD1. This CDR3 is built from 15 residues. Germline V gives CDR1 MDHEN, CDR2 SYDVKM. V dropped 6 bases and J dropped 4; count of bases not matched to a gene: 9. CDR3 protein: CASRRTGGAGTEAFF. CDR3 nucleotides: TGTGCCAGCAGACGAACAGGGGGCGCGGGCACTGAAGCTTTCTTT.

The chain employs TRBV6-5 and TRBJ1-1; perhaps TRBD1 as D (6 bases). The germline V gene encodes CDR1 MNHEY and CDR2 SVGAGI. The CDR3 is 14 residues long. V was trimmed by 6 bases and J by 3 bases, leaving 14 bases between them. CDR3 DNA: TGTGCCAGCAGGGAGGCAGGGGCGTACACTGAAGCTTTCTTT. Amino acids: CASREAGAYTEAFF.

The chain carries TRBV15 and TRBJ1-1; 8 bases are a match to TRBD1. CDR3 length equals 14 residues. V dropped 5 bases and J dropped 4; count of bases not matched to a gene: 6. CDR1 is LNHNV and CDR2 is YYDKDF in the germline V gene (reference sequence). CDR3 in DNA: TGTGCCACCAGCCCAGGGGGCGCGGGCACTGAAGCTTTCTTT. This sequence encodes CATSPGGAGTEAFF.

The rearrangement links TRBV11-2 to TRBJ2-1, with 9 bases that match TRBD2. This CDR3 comprises 15 residues. Germline-derived CDR1 and CDR2 are SGHAT and FQNNGV. Unmatched junction bases numbered 7, after V lost 5 bases and J lost 5 bases. The CDR3 DNA reads as TGTGCCAGCAGCCCAGTTAGCGGGAGCCACAATGAGCAGTTCTTC. It specifies CASSPVSGSHNEQFF.

The J gene is TRBJ1-3, the V gene TRBV19; 9 bases are shared with TRBD1. The CDR3 extends over 17 amino acids. With 3 bases clipped from V and 0 bases from J, the junction kept 6 bases outside the gene matches. CDR1 and CDR2 (germline): LNHDA, SQIVND (reference sequence). CDR3 sequence reads: CASSIMTGGDSGNTIYF. The CDR3 DNA is TGTGCCAGTAGTATCATGACAGGGGGAGACTCTGGAAACACCATATATTTT.

The chain couples TRBV13 to TRBJ2-2; D gene uncertain. The CDR3 runs 14 residues. Trimming shortened V by 1 base and J by 8 bases, and 11 bases separated the two germline ends. From germline, CDR1 is PRHDT and CDR2 FYEKMQ (reference sequence). The CDR3 DNA follows: TGTGCCAGCAGCTTAGCCCTAGTCGAAGGGGAGCTGTTTTTT. This codes for CASSLALVEGELFF.

This clone was picked up one time. The genes are TRBV12-5 and TRBJ1-1; 7 nucleotides align to TRBD1. Trimming at V came to 3 bases and at J to 6 bases, leaving 4 bases not matched to a gene. The CDR3 is made up of 13 amino acids. Germline V lookup: CDR1 LGHNT, CDR2 FRNRAP. This CDR3 reads CASGLEGAAEAFF. The CDR3 region has the DNA TGTGCTAGTGGTTTAGAGGGGGCCGCTGAAGCTTTCTTT. The full variable domain, completed using reference TRBV12-5 and TRBJ1-1, is DARVTQTPRHKVTEMGQEVTMRCQPILGHNTVFWYRQTMMQGLELLAYFRNRAPLDDSGMPKDRFSAEMPDATLATLKIQPSEPRDSAVYFCASGLEGAAEAFFGQGTRLTVV.

This clone was picked up one time. The rearrangement joins TRBV9 to TRBJ2-7, with a possible D match to TRBD1 (6 bases). The germline CDR1 and CDR2 sequences are SGDLS and YYNGEE. CDR3 length equals 14 residues. The V end was cut by 3 bases, the J end by 4 bases, with 14 bases between. For the CDR3, the DNA is TGTGCCAGCAGCGGAGCCGGGACACCATACGAGCAGTACTTC. Protein sequence: CASSGAGTPYEQYF.

This clone occurred once. The chain links TRBV27 to TRBJ2-1; 11 bases agree with TRBD2. The V and J ends lost 0 bases and 12 bases, in that order; junction bases with no gene match: 4. CDR3 length: 14 amino acids. Germline values: CDR1 MNHEY, CDR2 SMNVEV (reference sequence). Here the CDR3 DNA reads TGTGCCAGCAGTTTATCGATCCTAGCGGGAGGGCAGTTCTTC. This encodes CASSLSILAGGQFF.